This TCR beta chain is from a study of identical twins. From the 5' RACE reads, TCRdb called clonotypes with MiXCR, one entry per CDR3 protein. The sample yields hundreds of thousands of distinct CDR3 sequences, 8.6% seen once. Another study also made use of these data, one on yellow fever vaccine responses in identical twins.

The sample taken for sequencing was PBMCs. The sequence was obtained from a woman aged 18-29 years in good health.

CDR3 DNA sequence: TGTGCCACCAGCAGAGGCGGAGACTCAACTGAAGCTTTCTTT. It translates to CATSRGGDSTEAFF. The J gene is TRBJ1-1, the V gene TRBV15; D gene unclear. With 1 base removed from V and 5 bases from J, the gap between germline ends came to 11 bases. The germline V gene has CDR1 LNHNV and CDR2 YYDKDF (reference sequence). The CDR3 extends over 14 amino acids.